This entry is about one TCR beta chain. Its antigen is not identified. The data derive from a study of T cells after yellow fever vaccination. Overall study results and limits: Reappearing after the booster were most of the clones from primary vaccination (96% CD4, approximately 89% CD8).

This CDR3 has 14 residues. CDR1 MDHEN and CDR2 SYDVKM come from the germline V gene. The V and J ends lost 10 bases and 2 bases respectively, with 17 bases between them. MiXCR was run by TCRdb on the 5' RACE reads, yielding one entry per CDR3 protein. The sample has hundreds of thousands of distinct CDR3 sequences, 13% seen once. The rearrangement links TRBV28 to TRBJ2-5; D not certain. The sample consisted of PBMCs, taken on the day of the yellow fever booster vaccination. This TCR derives from a man aged 25 to 45 who received the YFV17D yellow fever vaccine. As DNA, the CDR3 is TGTGCCACCGAGCGACGGCAGCCGCAAGAGACCCAGTACTTC. Protein sequence: CATERRQPQETQYF.